One TCR beta chain is described in this entry. Antigen unknown. The record originates from a study of vaccination and CD4 T cells after COVID-19. As to treatment: approximately 9-day PBMC culture with coronavirus spike peptide pools or control peptides (ViraFEST assay). ViraFEST stimulated the growth of antigen-specific T cells using peptide pools and subsequently profiled their TCRs by sequencing. The CDR3 contains 13 residues. Germline V gene sequence: CDR1 SQVTM, CDR2 ANQGSEA. Unmatched junction bases numbered 5, after V lost 8 bases and J lost 1 base. The Oncomine TCR Beta short-read assay sequenced DNA from cultured CD4+ T cells. Genomic DNA was isolated from cultured CD4+ T cells. TCRdb redid the calling of the PCR reads with MiXCR, one entry per CDR3 protein. Among 4,200 or so distinct CDR3 sequences listed, about 37% were seen once. General observations from the study: There was no significant change from approximately 21 to 38 median reactive clonotypes. The study sampled relatively few convalescent patients and omitted early post-infection timepoints.

The sequencing used CD4+ T cells from blood, cultured in vitro, collected after SARS-CoV-2 vaccination. This TCR was sampled from a human donor who had recovered from COVID-19. The V call is TRBV29-1, the J call TRBJ2-5; TRBD1 matches 9 bases. This chain's CDR3 is CSTRDRVQETQYF. CDR3 nucleotides: TGCAGCACGCGGGACAGGGTCCAAGAGACCCAGTACTTC.